In this sample, the clone carrying this TCR beta chain turned up many times. Antigen: not known. This sample stems from a study of regulatory T cells in long-lasting Graves disease. Study in general: For under 3 months, newly diagnosed Graves' patients had been taking antithyroid drugs. Findings and limits, study-wide: Among persistent patients, a larger number of public clonotypes were shared (about 3,000) than among newly diagnosed patients (around 980).

iRepertoire HTBI primers and Arm-PCR of CDR3 regions built TCR beta libraries. Each CDR3 protein is one row after TCRdb ran MiXCR on the multiplex PCR reads. Here the sample spans roughly 400,000 distinct CDR3 sequences, over 14% being singletons. Described time point: newly diagnosed GD, antithyroid drugs for less than 3 months. RNA extracted from PBMCs served as the sequencing template. Trimming took off 10 bases at V and 0 bases at J, with 17 bases between the two ends. The CDR3 contains 15 residues. CDR1 and CDR2 (germline): SEHNR, FQNEAQ (reference sequence). The same sample was also used in a study of T cells in Graves' hyperthyroidism and ophthalmopathy. That source notes: Carried out on the TCR CDR3, a first-round RT-PCR used the HTBI primer set. The majority of expanded thyroid clonotypes above 0.001 also appeared in blood.

This specimen consisted of peripheral blood mononuclear cells (PBMCs), obtained at new diagnosis, from a patient treated with antithyroid drugs. V is TRBV7-9 and J is TRBJ2-3; D possibly matches TRBD1 or TRBD2 (5 bases each). This TCR was sampled from a woman aged 40 to 50 with Graves disease. In DNA form, the CDR3 reads TGTGCCACCGACTCCGGGACGAGTAGCACAGATACGCAGTATTTT. This encodes CATDSGTSSTDTQYF.